Each of the 8 T cell receptor beta chains below was sequenced from the same sample in a study of blood T cell repertoires in COVID-19. Method: immunoSEQ multiplex PCR; TCRdb's copy keeps in-frame clones and lacks some. Among fewer than 300,000 clones listed, approximately 92% were seen once. The sample comprised PBMCs or T cells enriched from blood (not recorded which). The origin of the receptors is a woman younger than 45 who had recovered from COVID-19.

The chain uses TRBV7-9 and TRBJ2-7; 9 bases are a match to TRBD2. From germline, CDR1 is SEHNR and CDR2 FQNEAQ (reference sequence). The J segment lost 4 bases and the V segment lost 4 bases, leaving 11 bases of the junction unmatched. The CDR3 sequence is 16 residues long. CDR3 nucleotide sequence: TGTGCCAGCAGCTCATGGACTAGCGTGAGAGATTACGAGCAGTACTTC. This translates into CASSSWTSVRDYEQYF.

The chain combines TRBV24-1 with TRBJ2-2; TRBD2 matches at 14 bases. The CDR3 has 18 residues. The germline V gene encodes CDR1 KGHDR and CDR2 SFDVKD. J gave up 3 bases and V 6 bases, and 8 bases lay outside the gene matches. The CDR3 sequence: CATSTGTSGSEDTGELFF. The DNA of the CDR3 is TGTGCCACCAGTACCGGGACTAGCGGGAGTGAGGACACCGGGGAGCTGTTTTTT.

The chain is built from TRBV7-3 and TRBJ1-1; the D gene is possibly TRBD1 (5 bases). CDR1 is SGHTA and CDR2 is FQGTGA in the germline V gene. V gave up 5 bases and J gave up 1 base, with 17 bases separating them. The CDR3 is 16 amino acids. In nucleotides, the CDR3 is TGTGCCAGCAGCCCCGATTATGGGGGGAGGAACACTGAAGCTTTCTTT. Translated, it gives CASSPDYGGRNTEAFF.

V is TRBV3-1 (or the pseudogene TRBV3-2) and J is TRBJ2-7; TRBD2 is a possible D gene (6 bases). This CDR3 has 15 amino acids. V shed 4 bases and J shed 4 bases, with 17 bases lying between them. Germline V CDR1 and CDR2: LGHDT, YNNKEL (reference sequence). The CDR3 DNA sequence: TGTGCCAGCAGCCGCGGGACTGGAGGGGTGTACGAGCAGTACTTC. Protein sequence: CASSRGTGGVYEQYF.

V and J are TRBV18 and TRBJ1-1, with D tentatively TRBD1 (6 bases). The CDR3 has 13 residues. Germline CDR1 is KGHSH and CDR2 is LQKENI. V gave up 6 bases and J gave up 3 bases, with 11 bases separating them. This CDR3 is CASSGRQDTEAFF. The CDR3 DNA follows: TGTGCCAGCTCGGGAAGACAGGACACTGAAGCTTTCTTT.

This sequence joins TRBV24-1 and TRBJ2-3; D might be TRBD2 (5 bases). Germline values: CDR1 KGHDR, CDR2 SFDVKD. Trimming cost V 2 bases and J 0 bases, with 8 bases left between them. The CDR3 has 15 residues. The CDR3 DNA reads as TGTGCCACCAGTGATTCAAGCGGCAGCACAGATACGCAGTATTTT. Its translation: CATSDSSGSTDTQYF.

The rearrangement uses TRBV10-3 and TRBJ2-5; TRBD1 aligns across 8 bases. Trimming cost V 10 bases and J 1 base; bases outside gene matches: 8. CDR1 and CDR2 (germline): ENHRY, SYGVKD. The CDR3 has 14 residues. The CDR3 loop reads CATRQGSGQETQYF. Here the CDR3 DNA reads TGTGCCACTAGACAGGGGTCAGGCCAAGAGACCCAGTACTTC.

This chain connects TRBV12-3 or TRBV12-4 to TRBJ1-1; D is ambiguous. The CDR3 totals 13 residues. Trimming took off 2 bases at V and 5 bases at J, with 9 bases between the two ends. CDR3 region: CASSLQEWTEAFF. CDR3 nucleotides: TGTGCCAGCAGTTTACAGGAATGGACTGAAGCTTTCTTT.